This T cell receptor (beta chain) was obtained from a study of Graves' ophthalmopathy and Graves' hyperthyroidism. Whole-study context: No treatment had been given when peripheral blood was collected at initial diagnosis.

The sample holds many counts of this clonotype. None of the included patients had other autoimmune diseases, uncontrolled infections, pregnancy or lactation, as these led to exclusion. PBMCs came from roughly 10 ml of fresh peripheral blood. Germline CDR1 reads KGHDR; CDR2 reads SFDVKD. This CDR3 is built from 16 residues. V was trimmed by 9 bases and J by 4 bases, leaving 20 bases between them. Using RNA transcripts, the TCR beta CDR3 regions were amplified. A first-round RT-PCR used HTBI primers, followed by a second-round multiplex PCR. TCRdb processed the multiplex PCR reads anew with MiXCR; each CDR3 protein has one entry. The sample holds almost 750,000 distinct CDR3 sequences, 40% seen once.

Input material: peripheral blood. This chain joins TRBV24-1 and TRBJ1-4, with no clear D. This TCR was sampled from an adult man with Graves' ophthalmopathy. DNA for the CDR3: TGTGCCACCTTTACCTCTATAAGTCACGGTAATGAAAAACTGTTTTTT. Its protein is CATFTSISHGNEKLFF.